The clone carrying this TCR beta chain was observed a handful of times. The data were obtained in a study of blood T cell repertoires in COVID-19. Study overall: The study drew acute and convalescent COVID-19 samples from the United States, Italy and Spain. Sources were T cells, B-cell-depleted T cells, or PBMCs; the material itself was cDNA or gDNA.

The germline V and J ends were trimmed by 6 bases and 7 bases, with 12 bases remaining between them. The length of the CDR3 is 13 residues. Only in-frame clones appear in the TCRdb table, and some are missing; sequencing was by immunoSEQ multiplex PCR. The data hold 150,000 to 200,000 clones, with about 80% observed a single time. Input material: peripheral blood. The sequence came from a man between 65 and 80 years old with active or convalescent COVID-19. The rearrangement links TRBV12-3 or TRBV12-4 to TRBJ1-4; D gene ambiguous. The CDR3 reads CASSRGNGEKLFF. In nucleotides, the CDR3 is TGTGCCAGCAGCCGGGGAAACGGTGAAAAACTGTTTTTT.